A selection of T cell receptor beta chains follows, all from one sample in a study of graft-versus-host responses after intestinal transplantation. TCRdb's table, derived via immunoSEQ multiplex PCR, lists solely in-frame clones and lacks some. The repertoire holds some 40,000 clones, with roughly 89% as singletons. The sample consisted of PBMCs, taken 300 to 330 days after intestinal transplant. All receptors come from a human patient who received an intestinal transplant, so some T cells may come from the graft donor. CDR3s include the opening cysteine and the closing phenylalanine or tryptophan. D genes are given only for firm matches. Some rows have no size entry. The others give once, few or many, or a class for an expanded clone.

abundance,d_gene,j_gene,v_gene,CDR3aa,CDR3nt
once,.,TRBJ2-5,TRBV6-5,CASGRLGETQYF,TGTGCCAGCGGGCGACTAGGGGAGACCCAGTACTTC
.,.,TRBJ2-3,TRBV11-3,CASSLGDSTDTQYF,TGTGCCAGCAGCTTAGGGGACAGCACAGATACGCAGTATTTT
.,.,TRBJ1-1,TRBV6-1,CASIGLTGSLEAFF,TGTGCCAGCATTGGCTTGACAGGCTCACTTGAAGCTTTCTTT
.,TRBD1,TRBJ1-1,TRBV5-6,CASSRRDREIGGAFF,TGTGCCAGCAGCCGCAGAGACAGGGAAATTGGTGGAGCTTTCTTT
.,.,TRBJ2-1,TRBV5-8,CASSQFDGSYNEQFF,TGTGCCAGCAGCCAGTTCGACGGGAGCTACAATGAGCAGTTCTTC
.,.,TRBJ2-1,TRBV25-1,CASRVPGAREQFF,TGTGCCAGCAGAGTCCCGGGAGCAAGGGAGCAGTTCTTC
.,TRBD1,TRBJ1-1,TRBV28,CASSLRPLLRGRNTEAFF,TGTGCCAGCAGTTTACGTCCCCTCCTCAGGGGGCGGAACACTGAAGCTTTCTTT
.,.,TRBJ2-6,TRBV10-1,CASYEGRLSGANVLTF,TGCGCCAGCTACGAGGGGCGCCTCTCTGGGGCCAACGTCCTGACTTTC
.,.,TRBJ1-4,TRBV6-4,CASSERVGAHLFF,TGTGCCAGCAGTGAAAGAGTCGGTGCTCACCTGTTTTTT
.,TRBD2,TRBJ2-5,TRBV4-1,CASSETGTRGLSETQYF,TGCGCCAGCAGTGAGACCGGGACTAGGGGTTTGTCAGAGACCCAGTACTTC
.,TRBD2,TRBJ2-2,TRBV27,CASSFWLAGGPNTGELFF,TGTGCCAGCAGTTTCTGGCTAGCGGGGGGTCCTAACACCGGGGAGCTGTTTTTT
.,TRBD2,TRBJ2-7,TRBV5-6,CASWTSGGHYEQYF,TGTGCCAGTTGGACTAGCGGGGGACACTACGAGCAGTACTTC
.,.,TRBJ1-3,TRBV5-6,CASTIGPSLGNTIYF,TGTGCCAGCACCATAGGGCCCAGCCTTGGGAACACCATATATTTT
.,.,TRBJ2-7,TRBV6-1,CASSPTGPGEQYF,TGTGCCAGCAGTCCGACGGGGCCGGGAGAGCAGTACTTC
.,.,TRBJ2-2,TRBV5-1,CASSLTGGRGTGELFF,TGCGCCAGCAGTTTGACAGGCGGAAGGGGCACCGGGGAGCTGTTTTTT
.,.,TRBJ2-6,TRBV5-1,CASILGLENVLTF,.
.,TRBD1,TRBJ2-3,TRBV4-1,CASSQDPGQFTDTQYF,TGCGCCAGCAGCCAAGATCCGGGACAGTTTACAGATACGCAGTATTTT
.,.,TRBJ2-3,TRBV6-6,CASSYKGDTQYF,TGTGCCAGCAGTTACAAGGGAGATACGCAGTATTTT
once,TRBD2,TRBJ2-1,TRBV4-1,CASSLTSGSYNEQFF,TGCGCCAGCAGCCTTACTAGCGGGAGCTACAATGAGCAGTTCTTC
.,TRBD2,TRBJ2-3,TRBV29-1,CSAVAGYTDTQYF,TGCAGCGCAGTAGCGGGATACACAGATACGCAGTATTTT
.,TRBD2,TRBJ2-3,TRBV11-1,CASSLLTSGSTDTQYF,TGTGCCAGCAGCTTACTGACTAGCGGTAGCACAGATACGCAGTATTTT
once,TRBD1,TRBJ2-1,TRBV29-1,CSVEGTGRYNEQFF,TGCAGCGTTGAAGGGACAGGGCGGTACAATGAGCAGTTCTTC
.,TRBD2,TRBJ2-5,TRBV6-5,CASSLAGGPKETQYF,TGTGCCAGCAGTCTAGCGGGGGGGCCTAAGGAGACCCAGTACTTC
.,.,TRBJ1-1,TRBV6-5,CASSLQGTYTEAFF,TGTGCCAGCAGCTTACAGGGCACTTACACTGAAGCTTTCTTT
.,.,TRBJ2-5,TRBV5-1,CASSLISGQETQYF,TGCGCCAGCAGCTTGATAAGCGGCCAAGAGACCCAGTACTTC
.,TRBD1,TRBJ2-2,TRBV28,CASSPRDRGFGELFF,TGTGCCAGCAGTCCCCGGGACAGGGGGTTCGGGGAGCTGTTTTTT
.,.,TRBJ2-1,TRBV7-6,CASSSEVTYNEQFF,TGTGCCAGCAGCTCGGAGGTTACCTACAATGAGCAGTTCTTC
.,TRBD1,TRBJ1-6,TRBV28,CASRGLTGGPSPLHF,TGTGCCAGCAGGGGACTTACAGGGGGGCCTTCACCCCTCCACTTT
once,.,TRBJ1-6,TRBV23-1,CASSQGRTLKGGPLHF,TGCGCCAGCAGTCAAGGGCGGACTCTGAAAGGCGGGCCCCTCCACTTT
.,.,TRBJ2-1,TRBV7-6,CASSLAFTRSTYNEQFF,TGTGCCAGCAGCTTGGCCTTCACGAGGAGTACCTACAATGAGCAGTTCTTC
.,.,TRBJ2-2,TRBV6-1,CASIRTANTGELFF,TGTGCCAGCATACGGACAGCGAACACCGGGGAGCTGTTTTTT
.,.,TRBJ2-7,TRBV5-4,CASSLLMNEQYF,TGTGCCAGCAGCCTCCTGATGAACGAGCAGTACTTC
.,.,TRBJ1-6,TRBV7-9,CASSSNYNSPLHF,TGTGCCAGCAGCTCCAATTATAATTCACCCCTCCACTTT
.,.,TRBJ2-7,TRBV29-1,CSVTDGSYEQYF,TGCAGCGTGACGGACGGATCCTACGAGCAGTACTTC
.,TRBD2,TRBJ2-3,TRBV2,CASSSGRGTDTQYF,TGTGCCAGCAGTAGCGGGAGAGGCACAGATACGCAGTATTTT
.,.,TRBJ2-3,TRBV13,CASSPREGGTDTQYF,TGTGCCAGCAGCCCTAGGGAGGGGGGTACAGATACGCAGTATTTT
.,.,TRBJ2-7,TRBV7-6,CASSSPPLSRGFIYEQYF,TGTGCCAGCAGCTCCCCCCCCCTCTCGAGGGGGTTCATCTACGAGCAGTACTTC
.,TRBD1,TRBJ2-5,TRBV6-6,CASRRTGDGQETQYF,TGTGCCAGCAGGAGGACAGGAGATGGCCAAGAGACCCAGTACTTC
.,.,TRBJ1-2,TRBV29-1,CSVWTGNYGYTF,TGCAGCGTTTGGACGGGGAACTATGGCTACACCTTC
.,.,TRBJ1-2,TRBV5-1,CASSLGGRANYGYTF,TGCGCCAGCAGCTTGGGAGGGAGAGCTAACTATGGCTACACCTTC
.,TRBD1,TRBJ2-7,TRBV5-1,CASRPGTASYEQYF,TGCGCCAGCAGACCCGGGACAGCCTCCTACGAGCAGTACTTC
.,TRBD2,TRBJ2-1,TRBV9,CASSVVAGGLEQFF,TGTGCCAGCAGCGTCGTAGCGGGGGGGCTTGAGCAGTTCTTC